This T cell receptor (beta chain) emerged from a study of cytomegalovirus exposure and HLA in healthy donors. Study results and caveats: Equally common other TCR beta chains were less clonally expanded than HLA-associated ones, a later analysis found.

Regarding this clone: Its target is not known.

The V gene lost 4 bases and the J gene lost 2 bases, with 18 bases spanning the gap. The CDR3 length is 16 residues. Germline V gene lookup returns CDR1 SGHNT and CDR2 YYREEE (reference sequence). The PCR had 60 Vbeta and 13 Jbeta primers. Measured with immunoSEQ multiplex PCR; TCRdb has only the in-frame clones, and not every one. Of about 200,000 clones listed, roughly 68% are singletons. Sequencing used PBMCs. This clonotype was obtained from a woman under 40 in good health and CMV-seronegative. J is TRBJ1-2 and V is TRBV5-4; weak D call: TRBD1 (6 bases). The CDR3 protein is CASSIRGSQANYGYTF. CDR3 DNA sequence: TGTGCCAGCAGCATCAGGGGCTCTCAAGCGAACTATGGCTACACCTTC.